These 28 T cell receptor beta chains were sequenced from one sample in a study of blood T cells in healthy people across ages. Combining a sample-barcoded 5' primer with a J-beta primer mix, a second PCR ran for about 7 to 11 cycles. TCRdb called the 5' RACE reads again in MiXCR, with one record for every CDR3 protein. The sample comprises some 1.1 million distinct CDR3 sequences, roughly two fifths of which are singletons, and about 12% rests with the top ten. The sequencing sample was made of blood. The receptor set was obtained from a man in his late teens or twenties in good health.

The rearrangement links TRBV13 to TRBJ2-5, with TRBD1 matching 9 bases. From germline, CDR1 is PRHDT and CDR2 FYEKMQ (reference sequence). This CDR3 has 16 amino acids. The V segment lost 4 bases and the J segment 11 bases; nucleotides outside the gene matches: 17. CDR3: CASSSHRDRVENEQYF. The CDR3 nucleotides are TGTGCCAGCAGCTCTCACCGGGACAGGGTCGAAAATGAGCAGTACTTC. Using reference TRBV13 and TRBJ2-5 for the parts outside the CDR3, the full variable domain is AAGVIQSPRHLIKEKRETATLKCYPIPRHDTVYWYQQGPGQDPQFLISFYEKMQSDKGSIPDRFSAQQFSDYHSELNMSSLELGDSALYFCASSSHRDRVENEQYFGPGTRLLVL.

This clonotype was seen once. V and J are TRBV25-1 and TRBJ2-3; TRBD2 matches 8 bases. J lost 2 bases, V lost 1 base, and 5 bases had no gene match. The CDR3 totals 16 residues. Germline loops: CDR1 MGHDK, CDR2 SYGVNS. The CDR3 bases are TGTGCCAGCAGTGAATTTACTAGCGGAGACACAGATACGCAGTATTTT. Translation: CASSEFTSGDTDTQYF.

The gene calls are TRBV30 and TRBJ1-4; 8 bases are a match to TRBD1. V shed 1 base, J shed 8 bases, and the junction held 9 bases outside the gene matches. The CDR3 totals 15 residues. Per the germline V gene, CDR1 is GTSNPN and CDR2 is SVGIG (reference sequence). The CDR3 is CAWSALRGPGEKLFF. The CDR3 nucleotides read TGTGCCTGGAGTGCCCTCAGGGGGCCGGGGGAAAAACTGTTTTTT.

In its sample, this clonotype was seen many times. The genes are TRBV12-3 or TRBV12-4 and TRBJ2-7; 8 nucleotides align to TRBD2. This CDR3 has 14 amino acids. V trimming: 6 bases; J trimming: 4 bases; junction bases outside the gene matches: 8. CDR3 residues: CASSLGLGIYEQYF. The CDR3 bases are TGTGCCAGCAGCTTGGGACTAGGCATATACGAGCAGTACTTC.

V gene TRBV18 combines with J gene TRBJ1-2, with TRBD1 as a possible D gene (5 bases). CDR3 length: 16 amino acids. Germline-derived CDR1 and CDR2 are KGHSH and LQKENI. V dropped 0 bases and J dropped 4 bases, with 15 bases sitting between them. The CDR3 spells CASSPPAAGRSYGYTF. Written as DNA, the CDR3 is TGTGCCAGCTCACCACCTGCAGCAGGGAGGAGCTATGGCTACACCTTC.

The V call is TRBV20-1, the J call TRBJ2-5; the D gene is possibly TRBD1 (6 bases). V dropped 4 bases and J dropped 5 bases, with 14 bases sitting between them. The CDR3 sequence is 13 residues long. From germline, CDR1 is DFQATT and CDR2 SNEGSKA (reference sequence). CDR3 coding DNA: TGCAGTGCTACCATTACAGGGAGCGAGACCCAGTACTTC. This sequence encodes CSATITGSETQYF.

The chain recombines TRBV20-1 with TRBJ2-1; the match to TRBD2 covers 11 bases. Germline V gives CDR1 DFQATT, CDR2 SNEGSKA (reference sequence). The CDR3 is 15 residues long. With 6 bases clipped from V and 9 bases from J, the junction kept 13 bases outside the gene matches. CDR3 amino acids: CSAAPTSGGMGEQFF. The CDR3 nucleotides are TGCAGTGCCGCGCCTACTAGCGGGGGAATGGGTGAGCAGTTCTTC.

The V gene is TRBV28, the J gene TRBJ2-5; D is ambiguous. The germline V gene has CDR1 MDHEN and CDR2 SYDVKM. The CDR3 is 15 residues long. V lost 3 bases and J 2 bases, leaving 13 bases between the germline ends. The chain's CDR3 is CASSFTQTAQETQYF. DNA of the CDR3: TGTGCCAGCAGTTTTACCCAGACTGCTCAAGAGACCCAGTACTTC.

In regard to this clonotype: The junction differs from germline at one of its ends, possibly a read error. The CDR3 spells CAGSRTYEQYF. The CDR3 DNA is TGTGCCGGGAGTAGAACCTACGAGCAGTACTTC. This chain uses TRBV30 with TRBJ2-7; tentative D call: TRBD2 (5 bases). The CDR3 has 11 residues. Germline lookup yields CDR1 GTSNPN and CDR2 SVGIG (reference sequence).

The chain couples TRBV4-2 to TRBJ1-3; D may be TRBD1 (5 bases). The CDR3 is 16 residues long. Trimming stripped 5 bases from V and 0 bases from J, with 14 bases between. Germline CDR1 and CDR2: LGHNA and YNFKEQ. CDR3 sequence reads: CASSGAGPSSGNTIYF. CDR3 bases: TGTGCCAGCAGCGGCGCGGGACCATCCTCTGGAAACACCATATATTTT.

This sequence joins TRBV29-1 and TRBJ2-2, with 8 positions matching TRBD1. The CDR3 totals 16 residues. Germline CDR1 is SQVTM and CDR2 is ANQGSEA. Trimming removed 5 bases from V and 4 bases from J; junction bases left unmatched: 12. The CDR3 spells CSVRAAQGASTGELFF. The CDR3 coding sequence is TGCAGCGTTAGGGCGGCCCAGGGGGCTTCCACCGGGGAGCTGTTTTTT.

This clonotype was seen a handful of times. The rearrangement links TRBV12-3 or TRBV12-4 to TRBJ1-2; D is unclear. Trimming cost V 1 base and J 8 bases, with 17 bases left between them. This CDR3 contains 15 residues. CDR3 coding DNA: TGTGCCAGCAGTTTAGGAGGGCCTAATACCGGGGGCTACACCTTC. Encoded protein: CASSLGGPNTGGYTF.

The chain recombines TRBV5-1 with TRBJ1-1; D is ambiguous. Deletions cut 7 bases from V and 0 bases from J, with 13 bases between. The CDR3 runs to 14 residues. Germline CDR1 SGHRS, CDR2 YFSETQ. The CDR3 here is CASLDGGVNTEAFF. CDR3 nucleotide sequence: TGCGCCAGCCTGGACGGTGGGGTGAACACTGAAGCTTTCTTT.

V usage is TRBV12-5 and J usage is TRBJ1-1; D ambiguous. Germline CDR1 is LGHNT and CDR2 is FRNRAP. This CDR3 spans 17 amino acids. V was shortened by 0 bases and J by 3 bases, with 17 bases between the two germline ends. The CDR3 here is CASGLVQGNGVDTEAFF. The DNA of the CDR3 is TGTGCTAGTGGTTTGGTCCAAGGGAACGGGGTGGACACTGAAGCTTTCTTT.

V gene TRBV9 combines with J gene TRBJ1-1; D is perhaps TRBD1 (5 bases). From germline, CDR1 is SGDLS and CDR2 YYNGEE. Trimming pared 0 bases from V and 6 bases from J, leaving 9 bases between. This CDR3 is built from 13 residues. CDR3 residues: CASSVEQDSEAFF. The DNA of the CDR3 is TGTGCCAGCAGCGTAGAACAGGACTCTGAAGCTTTCTTT.

V usage is TRBV14 and J usage is TRBJ2-1; 8 positions match TRBD2. CDR1 SGHDN and CDR2 FVKESK come from the germline V gene. The length of the CDR3 is 15 residues. Trimming removed 2 bases from V and 4 bases from J; junction bases left unmatched: 4. As DNA, the CDR3 is TGTGCCAGCAGCCAACGCGGGGGGCCTTACAATGAGCAGTTCTTC. Protein sequence: CASSQRGGPYNEQFF.

The chain employs TRBV4-2 and TRBJ1-1; TRBD1 agrees at 8 bases. J was trimmed by 11 bases and V by 0 bases; bases with no gene match: 11. Germline CDR1 is LGHNA and CDR2 is YNFKEQ. CDR3 size: 15 residues. In DNA form, the CDR3 reads TGTGCCAGCAGCCAAGAAGTCCGGACAGGGATGAATGCTTTCTTT. Residues: CASSQEVRTGMNAFF.

This clonotype was counted at least ten times. The rearrangement joins TRBV4-1 to TRBJ2-6; the D gene is possibly TRBD1 (5 bases). There are 17 residues in the CDR3. The germline V and J ends were trimmed by 0 bases and 2 bases, with 11 bases remaining between them. The germline V gene has CDR1 MGHRA and CDR2 YSYEKL. The CDR3 DNA reads TGCGCCAGCAGCCAAGATTTAAGGGGAACTGGGGCCAACGTCCTGACTTTC. Amino acids: CASSQDLRGTGANVLTF.

This chain joins TRBV20-1 and TRBJ2-1; 7 bases line up with TRBD2. V was clipped by 3 bases and J by 1 base; unmatched bases: 9. CDR1 DFQATT and CDR2 SNEGSKA come from the germline V gene (reference sequence). This CDR3 has 16 residues. The DNA for the CDR3 is TGCAGTGCTAGTTTTTCGGGCGGGGGATCCTACAATGAGCAGTTCTTC. Protein sequence: CSASFSGGGSYNEQFF.

There are many counts of this clonotype. The chain links TRBV20-1 to TRBJ2-5, with D possibly TRBD2 on 6 matching bases. CDR1 is DFQATT, CDR2 SNEGSKA, per germline (reference sequence). The CDR3 runs to 11 residues. V lost 7 bases and J 0 bases, leaving 6 bases between the germline ends. The CDR3 sequence: CSGEDQETQYF. As DNA, the CDR3 is TGCAGTGGGGAGGACCAAGAGACCCAGTACTTC.

This clonotype was detected a few times. This sequence joins TRBV20-1 and TRBJ1-6; tentative D call: TRBD1 (5 bases). V lost 7 bases to trimming and J lost 6 bases, with 22 bases between them. The CDR3 consists of 16 residues. Germline CDR1 is DFQATT and CDR2 is SNEGSKA (reference sequence). CDR3 sequence reads: CSVARRGRLGNSPLHF. In DNA form, the CDR3 reads TGCAGTGTTGCGCGACGGGGACGCTTGGGTAATTCACCCCTCCACTTT.

This clonotype occurred a few times. The chain recombines TRBV4-3 with TRBJ2-7, with D tentatively TRBD2 (6 bases). V was shortened by 0 bases and J by 2 bases, with 14 bases between the two germline ends. Germline assignment: CDR1 LGHNA and CDR2 YSLEER. The CDR3 is made up of 16 amino acids. The DNA of the CDR3 is TGCGCCAGCAGCCAAGATATAGGGACTCGAGCCTACGAGCAGTACTTC. Encoded protein: CASSQDIGTRAYEQYF.

The chain has TRBV7-9 and TRBJ2-1; possibly TRBD2 for D (5 bases). From germline, CDR1 is SEHNR and CDR2 FQNEAQ (reference sequence). Trimming removed 3 bases at V and 3 bases at J, with 12 bases between. This CDR3 has 15 amino acids. The CDR3 loop is CASSLGRGGYNEQFF. In DNA, the CDR3 is TGTGCCAGCAGCTTGGGCCGCGGAGGCTACAATGAGCAGTTCTTC.

A note on this clonotype: Relative to the germline gene, one junction end is altered; a read error may explain this. The chain uses TRBV6-5 and TRBJ2-6, with D possibly matching TRBD1 (6 bases). The V gene's germline CDR1 is MNHEY and CDR2 SVGAGI. This CDR3 region has 16 residues. This CDR3 is CASSYSRGSEANVLTF. Here the CDR3 DNA reads TGTGCCAGCAGTTACTCCAGGGGCTCTGAGGCCAACGTCCTGACTTTC.

The chain links TRBV20-1 to TRBJ2-2; 10 bases align to TRBD2. Trimming took 2 bases from V and 0 from J; bases not matched to a gene: 9. The CDR3 extends over 18 amino acids. The germline CDR1 and CDR2 sequences are DFQATT and SNEGSKA (reference sequence). The CDR3 DNA sequence: TGCAGTGCTAGACCTAGCGGGGGACGAAGGGCGAACACCGGGGAGCTGTTTTTT. Its translation is CSARPSGGRRANTGELFF.

The chain carries TRBV20-1 and TRBJ1-4; TRBD1 might be the D (5 bases). The CDR3 has 11 residues. V was trimmed by 5 bases and J by 8 bases, leaving 9 bases between them. CDR1 and CDR2 from the germline V gene are DFQATT and SNEGSKA (reference sequence). CDR3 sequence: CSARQREKLFF. CDR3 sequence (DNA): TGCAGTGCTCGACAGCGGGAAAAACTGTTTTTT.

V gene TRBV12-3 or TRBV12-4 combines with J gene TRBJ2-2; TRBD2 agrees at 10 bases. This CDR3 comprises 15 residues. The junction had 7 bases not matched to a gene; V was cut back by 5 bases and J by 7 bases. This CDR3 is CASSLRAGGNGELFF. The CDR3 nucleotides read TGTGCCAGCAGTCTTCGAGCGGGGGGGAACGGGGAGCTGTTTTTT.

Regarding this clonotype: One base away lies a much larger clone, so this may be a sequencing read error. CDR3 residues: CASSQELNQETQYF. The CDR3 coding sequence is TGTGCCAGCAGCCAAGAGCTCAACCAAGAGACCCAGTACTTC. This rearrangement joins TRBV4-2 to TRBJ2-5; D gene ambiguous. CDR3 length: 14 residues. Germline V gene lookup returns CDR1 LGHNA and CDR2 YNFKEQ. Trimming removed 0 bases from V and 0 bases from J, with 5 bases in between.